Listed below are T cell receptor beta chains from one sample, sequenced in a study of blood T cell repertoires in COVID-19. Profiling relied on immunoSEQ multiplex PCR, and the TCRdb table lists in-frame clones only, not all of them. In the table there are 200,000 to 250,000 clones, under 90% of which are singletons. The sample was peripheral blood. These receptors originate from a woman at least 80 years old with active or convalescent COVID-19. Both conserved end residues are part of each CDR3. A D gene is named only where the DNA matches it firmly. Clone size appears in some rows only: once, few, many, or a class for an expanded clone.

cdr3_nt: TGCAGCGCCCTAGGACAGGGGGCATATGGCTACACCTTC
cdr3_aa: CSALGQGAYGYTF
v_call: TRBV29-1
d_call: TRBD1
j_call: TRBJ1-2
clone_size: -

cdr3_nt: TGCGCCAGCAGACCTCTTCACAGGGGGAACACTGAAGCTTTCTTT
cdr3_aa: CASRPLHRGNTEAFF
v_call: TRBV23-1
d_call: TRBD1
j_call: TRBJ1-1
clone_size: -

cdr3_nt: TGTGCCAGTACAGGTCGCGCCACAGATACGCAGTATTTT
cdr3_aa: CASTGRATDTQYF
v_call: TRBV6-6
d_call: -
j_call: TRBJ2-3
clone_size: -

cdr3_nt: TGCGCCAGCAGCTTGGGAGGGACAGGGGGCACAGATACGCAGTATTTT
cdr3_aa: CASSLGGTGGTDTQYF
v_call: TRBV5-1
d_call: TRBD1
j_call: TRBJ2-3
clone_size: once

cdr3_nt: TGTGCCAGCAGCTTAGATGGGGGGGGGCCAGAAACGCAGTATTTT
cdr3_aa: CASSLDGGGPETQYF
v_call: TRBV7-2
d_call: -
j_call: TRBJ2-3
clone_size: -

cdr3_nt: TGTGCCAGCAGTTACGACCTAGAATCCACAGATACGCAGTATTTT
cdr3_aa: CASSYDLESTDTQYF
v_call: TRBV6-6
d_call: -
j_call: TRBJ2-3
clone_size: -

cdr3_nt: TGTGCCAGCAGTTTATTCCCGAGAAGCGGGGAGACCCAGTACTTC
cdr3_aa: CASSLFPRSGETQYF
v_call: TRBV27
d_call: -
j_call: TRBJ2-5
clone_size: -

cdr3_nt: TGTGCCAGCAGTTGGGACAGAATATACGAGCAGTACTTC
cdr3_aa: CASSWDRIYEQYF
v_call: TRBV2
d_call: TRBD1
j_call: TRBJ2-7
clone_size: -

cdr3_nt: TGCGCCAGCAGCTTGGACGGACTAGCTGCAGATACGCAGTATTTT
cdr3_aa: CASSLDGLAADTQYF
v_call: TRBV5-1
d_call: TRBD2
j_call: TRBJ2-3
clone_size: -

cdr3_nt: TGTGCCAGCAGCCCCGGACAGGGAGGCTATGGCTACACCTTC
cdr3_aa: CASSPGQGGYGYTF
v_call: TRBV11-2
d_call: TRBD1
j_call: TRBJ1-2
clone_size: once

cdr3_nt: TGTGCCAGCAGTGATCGGAGGCTAGGCATCTACAATGAGCAGTTCTTC
cdr3_aa: CASSDRRLGIYNEQFF
v_call: TRBV25-1
d_call: -
j_call: TRBJ2-1
clone_size: -

cdr3_nt: TGCGCCAGCAGCTTGTACCAGGGGGAGGAAAAACTGTTTTTT
cdr3_aa: CASSLYQGEEKLFF
v_call: TRBV5-1
d_call: TRBD1
j_call: TRBJ1-4
clone_size: once

cdr3_nt: TGTGCCAGTAGAGGGACTAGCGGGACTTCCACAGATACGCAGTATTTT
cdr3_aa: CASRGTSGTSTDTQYF
v_call: TRBV19
d_call: TRBD2
j_call: TRBJ2-3
clone_size: -

cdr3_nt: TGTGCCACCAGCAGAGACCCGACTAGCGGGGACAAGTCCCAGTACTTC
cdr3_aa: CATSRDPTSGDKSQYF
v_call: TRBV15
d_call: TRBD2
j_call: TRBJ2-5
clone_size: -

cdr3_nt: TGTGCCAGCAGCTTAGGGGGGGGTCTCCAAGAGACCCAGTACTTC
cdr3_aa: CASSLGGGLQETQYF
v_call: TRBV7-8
d_call: TRBD2
j_call: TRBJ2-5
clone_size: -

cdr3_nt: TGTGCCAGCAGCCCACGGAGGGCAGTCACTGAAGCTTTCTTT
cdr3_aa: CASSPRRAVTEAFF
v_call: TRBV11-2
d_call: -
j_call: TRBJ1-1
clone_size: once

cdr3_nt: TGTGCCAGCACCCCGGCGGTATCCACTGAAGCTTTCTTT
cdr3_aa: CASTPAVSTEAFF
v_call: TRBV28
d_call: -
j_call: TRBJ1-1
clone_size: -

cdr3_nt: TGTGCCAGCAGTTTGGGGTACAGGGGGCCAGATACGCAGTATTTT
cdr3_aa: CASSLGYRGPDTQYF
v_call: TRBV27
d_call: TRBD1
j_call: TRBJ2-3
clone_size: -

cdr3_nt: TGTGCCAGCAGCACCCGACAGGCCCAGGCACAGTACTTC
cdr3_aa: CASSTRQAQAQYF
v_call: TRBV21-1
d_call: -
j_call: TRBJ2-7
clone_size: -

cdr3_nt: TGCGCCAGCAGCCACTCGACCGGGGACTACGAGCAGTACTTC
cdr3_aa: CASSHSTGDYEQYF
v_call: TRBV4-3
d_call: -
j_call: TRBJ2-7
clone_size: -

cdr3_nt: TGTGCCAGCACCGAACCCGGGGGGCGCCAGGAGTTCTTC
cdr3_aa: CASTEPGGRQEFF
v_call: TRBV6-5
d_call: -
j_call: TRBJ2-1
clone_size: -

cdr3_nt: TGTGCCAGCAGCATAAGACAGGAAAGCTATGGCTACACCTTC
cdr3_aa: CASSIRQESYGYTF
v_call: TRBV5-5
d_call: -
j_call: TRBJ1-2
clone_size: once

cdr3_nt: TGCGCCAGCAGCTTATTAGGAGGGACAGGGGGAATCGAGCAGTACTTC
cdr3_aa: CASSLLGGTGGIEQYF
v_call: TRBV4-1
d_call: TRBD1
j_call: TRBJ2-7
clone_size: -

cdr3_nt: TGTGCCAGCAGTTTTGGACAGACCTATGGCTACACCTTC
cdr3_aa: CASSFGQTYGYTF
v_call: TRBV12-3/TRBV12-4
d_call: -
j_call: TRBJ1-2
clone_size: -

cdr3_nt: TGCGCCAGCAGTCTTTTACCGGACAGAGGCCGTGTTGGCTACACCTTC
cdr3_aa: CASSLLPDRGRVGYTF
v_call: TRBV10-2
d_call: -
j_call: TRBJ1-2
clone_size: once

cdr3_nt: TGTGCCACCAGTGACGATGCGTTGGGTGCCGGCGCGGAAGGCTACACCTTC
cdr3_aa: CATSDDALGAGAEGYTF
v_call: TRBV24-1
d_call: -
j_call: TRBJ1-2
clone_size: -

cdr3_nt: TGTGCCAGCAGCGTAAGGTCTAGCGGCCCCAATGAGCAGTTCTTC
cdr3_aa: CASSVRSSGPNEQFF
v_call: TRBV9
d_call: TRBD2
j_call: TRBJ2-1
clone_size: -

cdr3_nt: TGTGCCAGCAGCCCCGGGTCGGGGGTAGGGCAGCCCCAGCATTTT
cdr3_aa: CASSPGSGVGQPQHF
v_call: TRBV7-8
d_call: -
j_call: TRBJ1-5
clone_size: many

cdr3_nt: TGTGCCAGCAGCCACCCAGGGGGGCGAGCAGATACGCAGTATTTT
cdr3_aa: CASSHPGGRADTQYF
v_call: TRBV4-2
d_call: -
j_call: TRBJ2-3
clone_size: -

cdr3_nt: TGCGCCAGCAGCTTTCGGACAGTTAATGAAAAACTGTTTTTT
cdr3_aa: CASSFRTVNEKLFF
v_call: TRBV5-1
d_call: -
j_call: TRBJ1-4
clone_size: -

cdr3_nt: TGTGCCAGCAGCGCCTGGGACAGGCAAAATGAGCAGTTCTTC
cdr3_aa: CASSAWDRQNEQFF
v_call: TRBV9
d_call: TRBD1
j_call: TRBJ2-1
clone_size: -

cdr3_nt: TGCGCCAGCAGCGCCATGGACAGGGAGCTCTACGAGCAGTACTTC
cdr3_aa: CASSAMDRELYEQYF
v_call: TRBV5-1
d_call: TRBD1
j_call: TRBJ2-7
clone_size: -